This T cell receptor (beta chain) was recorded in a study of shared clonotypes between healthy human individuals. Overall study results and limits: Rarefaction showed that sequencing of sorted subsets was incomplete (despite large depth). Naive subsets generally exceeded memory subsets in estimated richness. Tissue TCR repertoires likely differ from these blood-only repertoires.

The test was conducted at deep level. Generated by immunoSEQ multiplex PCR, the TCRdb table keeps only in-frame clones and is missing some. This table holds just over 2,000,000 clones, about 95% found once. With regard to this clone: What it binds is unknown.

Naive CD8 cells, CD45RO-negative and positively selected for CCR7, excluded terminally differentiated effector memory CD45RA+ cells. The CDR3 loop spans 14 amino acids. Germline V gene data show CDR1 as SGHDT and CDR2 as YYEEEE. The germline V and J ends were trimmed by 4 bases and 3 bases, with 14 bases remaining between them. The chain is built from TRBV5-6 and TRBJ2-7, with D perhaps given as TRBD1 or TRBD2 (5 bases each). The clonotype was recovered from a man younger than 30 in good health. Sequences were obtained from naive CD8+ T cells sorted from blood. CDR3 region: CASSQGRPSYEQYF. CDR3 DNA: TGTGCCAGCAGCCAGGGACGCCCCAGCTACGAGCAGTACTTC.